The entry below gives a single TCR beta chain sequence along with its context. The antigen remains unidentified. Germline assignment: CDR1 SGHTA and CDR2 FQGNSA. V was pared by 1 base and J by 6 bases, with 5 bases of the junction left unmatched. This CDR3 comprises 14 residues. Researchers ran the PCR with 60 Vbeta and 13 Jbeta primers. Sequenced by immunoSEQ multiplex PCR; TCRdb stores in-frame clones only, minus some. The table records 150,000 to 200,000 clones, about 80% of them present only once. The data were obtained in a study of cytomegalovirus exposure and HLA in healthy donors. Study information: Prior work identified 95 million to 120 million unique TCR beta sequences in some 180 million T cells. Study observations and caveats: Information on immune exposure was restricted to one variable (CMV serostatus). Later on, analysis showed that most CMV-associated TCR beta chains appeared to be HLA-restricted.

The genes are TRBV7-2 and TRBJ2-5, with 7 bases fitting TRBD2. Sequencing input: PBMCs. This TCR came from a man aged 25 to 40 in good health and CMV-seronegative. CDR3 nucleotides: TGTGCCAGCAGCTTAGTAGGGGAGGGAAAGACCCAGTACTTC. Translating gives CASSLVGEGKTQYF. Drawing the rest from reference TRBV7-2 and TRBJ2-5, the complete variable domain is GAGVSQSPSNKVTEKGKDVELRCDPISGHTALYWYRQSLGQGLEFLIYFQGNSAPDKSGLPSDRFSAERTGGSVSTLTIQRTQQEDSAVYLCASSLVGEGKTQYFGPGTRLLVL.